The next 18 T cell receptor beta chains were all read from a single sample in a study of T-cell reconstitution after alpha-beta-depleted transplantation in children. It was with unique molecular identifiers that the TCRbeta library was prepared. TCRdb reprocessed the PCR reads with MiXCR, giving one entry per CDR3 protein. The table lists over 200,000 distinct CDR3 sequences, 8% to 9.5% of them singletons. The sequencing used PBMCs from the stem cell graft donor, collected from the stem cell graft. The receptor source for this set is a human donor who donated a stem cell graft to a child with acute lymphoblastic leukemia.

This clonotype was counted only a few times. The chain couples TRBV2 to TRBJ1-1, with D tentatively TRBD1 (6 bases). Germline V lookup: CDR1 SNHLY, CDR2 FYNNEI. The CDR3 sequence is 12 residues long. The ends were cut back, 8 bases at V and 0 bases at J, with 7 bases in the middle. For the CDR3, the DNA is TGTGCCAGCGGACAGTTGAACACTGAAGCTTTCTTT. As protein: CASGQLNTEAFF.

This clonotype has ten or more counts. V is TRBV7-8 and J is TRBJ1-5; 7 bases line up with TRBD1. The CDR3 loop spans 16 amino acids. Germline V CDR1 and CDR2: SGHVS, FQNEAQ. The V segment lost 5 bases and the J segment 6 bases; nucleotides outside the gene matches: 13. The chain's CDR3 is CASSEVSGGLVQPQHF. The DNA of the CDR3 is TGTGCCAGCAGCGAGGTCTCAGGGGGATTGGTTCAGCCCCAGCATTTT. Combining the CDR3 with reference TRBV7-8 and TRBJ1-5 gives the whole variable domain GAGVSQSPRYKVAKRGQDVALRCDPISGHVSLFWYQQALGQGPEFLTYFQNEAQLDKSGLPSDRFFAERPEGSVSTLKIQRTQQEDSAVYLCASSEVSGGLVQPQHFGDGTRLSIL.

The V gene is TRBV7-2, the J gene TRBJ2-7; tentatively, D is TRBD1 or TRBD2 (5 bases each). The CDR3 is 14 residues long. V gave up 5 bases and J gave up 2 bases, with 13 bases separating them. Per germline, CDR1 SGHTA and CDR2 FQGNSA. The CDR3 region is CASSGTTGPYEQYF. The CDR3, as DNA: TGTGCCAGCAGCGGGACCACCGGGCCCTACGAGCAGTACTTC.

The chain combines TRBV15 with TRBJ2-4; TRBD2 matches 14 bases. Germline trimming cut 6 bases from V and 8 bases from J; bases unmatched to any gene: 12. The CDR3 sequence is 17 residues long. Per germline, CDR1 LNHNV and CDR2 YYDKDF (reference sequence). CDR3 protein: CATRLGRTSGGQDIQYF. The CDR3 nucleotides are TGTGCCACCAGACTCGGCCGGACTAGCGGGGGGCAAGACATTCAGTACTTC.

In this sample, this clonotype turned up many times. The chain employs TRBV4-2 and TRBJ2-1; D is perhaps TRBD1 (5 bases). This CDR3 is built from 16 residues. Germline loops: CDR1 LGHNA, CDR2 YNFKEQ. Deletions cut 1 base from V and 2 bases from J, with 12 bases between. The CDR3 spells CASSQVAGNAYNEQFF. For the CDR3, the DNA is TGTGCCAGCAGCCAAGTCGCAGGGAACGCCTACAATGAGCAGTTCTTC.

This clonotype was detected only a few times. The rearrangement uses TRBV12-3 or TRBV12-4 and TRBJ1-6; the match to TRBD1 covers 7 bases. The CDR3 loop spans 14 amino acids. The J segment lost 5 bases and the V segment lost 7 bases, leaving 5 bases of the junction unmatched. The CDR3 protein is CASKRDRDNSPLHF. CDR3 in DNA: TGTGCCAGCAAGAGGGACAGAGATAATTCACCCCTCCACTTT.

This clonotype was seen many times. The J gene is TRBJ2-3, the V gene TRBV6-1; 11 positions agree with TRBD2. The V gene's germline CDR1 is MNHNS and CDR2 SASEGT. The CDR3 is 15 residues long. J was trimmed by 4 bases and V by 2 bases; bases with no gene match: 2. This chain's CDR3 is CASSELAGGPDTQYF. The CDR3 DNA is TGTGCCAGCAGTGAATTAGCGGGGGGGCCAGATACGCAGTATTTT.

In DNA, the CDR3 is TGCAGTGCTAGAGCGTCACAGGGGGCAACGCAGTATTTT. Encoded protein: CSARASQGATQYF. V gene TRBV20-1 combines with J gene TRBJ2-3; 9 bases align to TRBD1. CDR3 length: 13 residues. Germline assignment: CDR1 DFQATT and CDR2 SNEGSKA (reference sequence). V was clipped by 1 base and J by 9 bases; unmatched bases: 5.

The CDR3 DNA reads as TGTGCCAGCTCACCTAATCAGGACCTGGGGGAGCAGTACTTC. Translating gives CASSPNQDLGEQYF. The gene calls are TRBV18 and TRBJ2-7; D not certain. V lost 3 bases and J lost 7, with 16 bases in between. CDR1 is KGHSH and CDR2 is LQKENI in the germline V gene. The CDR3 spans 14 residues. The variable domain in full, with the rest retrieved from reference TRBV18 and TRBJ2-7, is NAGVMQNPRHLVRRRGQEARLRCSPMKGHSHVYWYRQLPEEGLKFMVYLQKENIIDESGMPKERFSAEFPKEGPSILRIQQVVRGDSAAYFCASSPNQDLGEQYFGPGTRLTVT.

This clonotype was observed many times. This chain links TRBV5-1 with TRBJ2-1; 9 nucleotides line up with TRBD2. Germline values: CDR1 SGHRS, CDR2 YFSETQ. V shed 0 bases and J 7 bases; nucleotides not matched to a gene: 5. This CDR3 has 15 amino acids. CDR3 amino acids: CASSLALAGLNEQFF. The CDR3, as DNA: TGCGCCAGCAGCTTGGCCCTAGCGGGGTTAAATGAGCAGTTCTTC.

The table lists this clonotype with many counts. The genes are TRBV4-1 and TRBJ2-1; the match to TRBD2 covers 13 bases. Trimming at V came to 4 bases and at J to 4 bases, leaving 7 bases not matched to a gene. Germline V CDR1 and CDR2: MGHRA, YSYEKL. The CDR3 sequence is 17 residues long. DNA for the CDR3: TGCGCCAGCAGCCGTTTACTAGCGGGGGGGCATTACAATGAGCAGTTCTTC. Translation: CASSRLLAGGHYNEQFF.

This clonotype was seen ten or more times. The chain carries TRBV4-2 and TRBJ2-2; 14 bases fit TRBD2. Trimming removed 3 bases from V and 3 bases from J; junction bases left unmatched: 6. The CDR3 has 18 residues. Germline-derived CDR1 and CDR2 are LGHNA and YNFKEQ. CDR3 sequence reads: CASSQTSGGAWDTGELFF. CDR3 nucleotide sequence: TGTGCCAGCAGCCAGACTAGCGGGGGGGCTTGGGACACCGGGGAGCTGTTTTTT.

The table lists this clonotype with many counts. V usage is TRBV5-1 and J usage is TRBJ2-7; no clear D. Trimming left V 2 bases short and J 4 bases short, with 13 bases between. CDR1 is SGHRS and CDR2 is YFSETQ in the germline V gene. This CDR3 region has 14 residues. The CDR3 region is CASSFRFRGYEQYF. CDR3 coding DNA: TGCGCCAGCAGCTTCCGATTTCGAGGTTACGAGCAGTACTTC.

This clonotype was detected only a few times. V usage is TRBV7-2 and J usage is TRBJ1-2; D is undetermined. This CDR3 is 15 amino acids long. In germline, CDR1 is SGHTA, CDR2 FQGNSA. Between the trimmed V and J ends, which lost 6 bases and 0 bases, there was a span of 14 bases. CDR3 sequence (DNA): TGTGCCAGCAGGCTGCCGGCATCACCTAACTATGGCTACACCTTC. The encoded protein is CASRLPASPNYGYTF.

This clonotype was counted at least ten times. This rearrangement joins TRBV27 to TRBJ1-3; D perhaps matches TRBD1 (5 bases). CDR1 is MNHEY and CDR2 is SMNVEV in the germline V gene (reference sequence). The CDR3 is made up of 13 amino acids. Trimming pared 6 bases from V and 3 bases from J, leaving 9 bases between. The CDR3 DNA reads TGTGCCAGCAGCTTGGGACTTGGAAACACCATATATTTT. Residues: CASSLGLGNTIYF.

The table lists this clonotype with many counts. This chain links TRBV6-4 with TRBJ2-3; 10 bases fit TRBD1. With 5 bases clipped from V and 2 bases from J, the junction kept 4 bases outside the gene matches. Germline V lookup: CDR1 MRHNA, CDR2 SNTAGT. CDR3 length: 15 residues. The CDR3 loop reads CASSLGTGATDTQYF. Here the CDR3 DNA reads TGTGCCAGCAGTCTCGGGACAGGGGCCACAGATACGCAGTATTTT.

This clonotype showed up just a few times. The chain couples TRBV20-1 to TRBJ2-1, with TRBD2 as a possible D gene (6 bases). The CDR3 sequence is 12 residues long. Trimming shortened V by 2 bases and J by 8 bases, and 10 bases separated the two germline ends. The germline CDR1 and CDR2 sequences are DFQATT and SNEGSKA (reference sequence). The CDR3 nucleotides are TGCAGTGCTAGATTAGGGGAGGATGAGCAGTTCTTC. Encoded protein: CSARLGEDEQFF.

This clonotype was seen only a few times. No conserved phenylalanine or tryptophan is present at the end of the CDR3, so a read error is the likely explanation. V usage is TRBV30 and J usage is TRBJ2-1, with D perhaps TRBD1 or TRBD2 (5 bases each). V was cut by 0 bases and J by 8 bases, with 5 bases left in between. Germline lookup yields CDR1 GTSNPN and CDR2 SVGIG (reference sequence). The CDR3 has 11 residues. Here the CDR3 reads CAWSVGDEQFL. For the CDR3, the DNA is TGTGCCTGGAGTGTGGGGGATGAGCAGTTCTTG.